This entry concerns a single T cell receptor (beta chain). The junction departs from the called germline gene at one end, perhaps through a read error. This sample was included in a study of early T cells in non-severe SARS-CoV-2 infection. As part of library construction, unique molecular identifiers were attached to individual cDNA molecules. TCRdb passed the 5' RACE reads through MiXCR, listing each CDR3 protein once. This sample has over 25,000 distinct CDR3 sequences, with 4.5% found just once. Germline assignment: CDR1 SGHAT and CDR2 FQNNGV. The CDR3 has 14 amino acids. The chain joins TRBV11-2 to TRBJ2-1; TRBD1 or TRBD2 may be the D gene (6 bases each). This receptor was identified in an adult who was a healthcare worker with PCR-confirmed SARS-CoV-2 infection or an uninfected control (not recorded which). The specimen sequenced was whole blood. CDR3 protein: CASSRGASFNEQFF. Here the CDR3 DNA reads TGTGCCAGCAGCAGGGGGGCTTCCTTCAATGAGCAGTTCTTC. The whole variable domain, remainder taken from reference TRBV11-2 and TRBJ2-1, is EAGVAQSPRYKIIEKRQSVAFWCNPISGHATLYWYQQILGQGPKLLIQFQNNGVVDDSQLPKDRFSAERLKGVDSTLKIQPAKLEDSAVYLCASSRGASFNEQFFGPGTRLTVL.